Below, 14 T cell receptor beta chains from the same sample are listed, as sequenced in a study of vaccination and CD4 T cells after COVID-19. As to treatment: roughly nine-day PBMC culture with coronavirus spike peptide pools or control peptides (ViraFEST assay). The Oncomine TCR Beta short-read assay was applied to DNA of cultured CD4+ T cells. TCRdb passed the PCR reads through MiXCR, listing each CDR3 protein once. The table includes 10,000 to 15,000 distinct CDR3 sequences, about 50% detected once. Antigen specificity for these receptors is unknown. The sequencing input was CD4+ T cells from blood, cultured in vitro. The source of these receptors is a human donor who had recovered from COVID-19.

The V and J genes are TRBV6-1 and TRBJ2-5, with 12 positions matching TRBD2. Germline V CDR1 and CDR2: MNHNS, SASEGT. The CDR3 is 15 residues long. V trimming: 8 bases; J trimming: 1 base; junction bases outside the gene matches: 5. The CDR3: CASASGGAGQETQYF. CDR3 nucleotide sequence: TGTGCCAGCGCTAGCGGGGGGGCGGGCCAAGAGACCCAGTACTTC.

This clonotype was found a few times. The gene calls are TRBV30 and TRBJ1-1, with a weak D call TRBD1 (5 bases). From germline, CDR1 is GTSNPN and CDR2 SVGIG (reference sequence). V lost 0 bases and J lost 5, with 13 bases in between. The CDR3 extends over 14 amino acids. The CDR3 bases are TGTGCCTGGAGTGTAAAGGGGCCTTCAACTGAAGCTTTCTTT. This sequence encodes CAWSVKGPSTEAFF.

The chain has TRBV27 and TRBJ2-3; TRBD1 or TRBD2 may be the D gene (7 bases each). Germline CDR1 and CDR2: MNHEY and SMNVEV (reference sequence). The V end lost 4 bases, the J end lost 2 bases, and 16 bases lay between the germline ends. This CDR3 comprises 16 residues. The CDR3 DNA reads as TGTGCCAGCAGTTCAGGGGGGGCGGCGATCACAGATACGCAGTATTTT. This codes for CASSSGGAAITDTQYF.

The chain carries TRBV20-1 and TRBJ2-5; D may be TRBD2 (5 bases). The germline CDR1 and CDR2 sequences are DFQATT and SNEGSKA (reference sequence). The CDR3 runs to 16 residues. V lost 4 bases and J 2 bases, leaving 20 bases between the germline ends. The CDR3 loop reads CSATPIFRAVQETQYF. DNA for the CDR3: TGCAGTGCTACCCCCATATTTCGAGCGGTGCAAGAGACCCAGTACTTC.

The chain is built from TRBV2 and TRBJ1-1, with no clear D. Trimming cost V 8 bases and J 4 bases, with 11 bases left between them. The length of the CDR3 is 12 residues. Germline V gene sequence: CDR1 SNHLY, CDR2 FYNNEI. The CDR3 bases are TGTGCCAGCCATCGGGAGGGCACTGAAGCTTTCTTT. As protein: CASHREGTEAFF.

The chain has TRBV29-1 and TRBJ1-1; D is perhaps TRBD1 (6 bases). Germline V CDR1 and CDR2: SQVTM, ANQGSEA. Trimming removed 6 bases at V and 5 bases at J, with 13 bases between. This CDR3 spans 12 amino acids. CDR3 nucleotides: TGCAGCGTCGAACAGGGCGGAACTGAAGCTTTCTTT. This encodes CSVEQGGTEAFF.

The chain carries TRBV6-5 and TRBJ1-6; maybe TRBD1 (6 bases). V lost 4 bases and J lost 10, with 14 bases in between. CDR1 and CDR2 from the germline V gene are MNHEY and SVGAGI. This CDR3 comprises 14 residues. The CDR3 coding sequence is TGTGCCAGCAGTTCAGGGGAAGGGTACTCACCCCTCCACTTT. It translates to CASSSGEGYSPLHF.

V gene TRBV10-3 combines with J gene TRBJ1-1, with no clear D. Germline V gene sequence: CDR1 ENHRY, CDR2 SYGVKD. The CDR3 has 13 residues. V gave up 3 bases and J gave up 5 bases, with 10 bases separating them. CDR3 sequence (DNA): TGTGCCATCAGTGACGGGGTAGGGACTGAAGCTTTCTTT. Its translation is CAISDGVGTEAFF.

The count of this clonotype is one. J is TRBJ2-3 and V is TRBV7-7; D is perhaps TRBD1 (5 bases). The CDR3 is 16 residues long. Germline V CDR1 and CDR2: SSHAT, FNYEAQ (reference sequence). Trimming removed 4 bases at V and 0 bases at J, with 14 bases between. CDR3 nucleotide sequence: TGTGCCAGCAGCTCAGGGTTGTTATCTAGCACAGATACGCAGTATTTT. It yields the protein CASSSGLLSSTDTQYF.

J is TRBJ1-4 and V is TRBV10-2; perhaps TRBD1 as D (5 bases). The CDR3 spans 13 residues. Trimming stripped 5 bases from V and 4 bases from J, with 8 bases between. Germline V gives CDR1 WSHSY, CDR2 SAAADI. In DNA, the CDR3 is TGCGCCAGCAGTTCGACAGTTAATGAAAAACTGTTTTTT. As protein: CASSSTVNEKLFF.

This chain links TRBV7-2 with TRBJ2-1; tentative D call: TRBD2 (6 bases). Germline CDR1 SGHTA, CDR2 FQGNSA. V shed 2 bases and J shed 10 bases, with 15 bases lying between them. The CDR3 is 14 amino acids. The CDR3 nucleotides are TGTGCCAGCAGCTTAAGCAGACCCGCGGGGGAGCAGTTCTTC. Protein product: CASSLSRPAGEQFF.

About this clonotype itself: A much larger clone sits a single nucleotide away, making a read error possible. This chain links TRBV7-2 with TRBJ1-5; maybe TRBD1 (6 bases). Germline V gene lookup returns CDR1 SGHTA and CDR2 FQGNSA. The V gene lost 1 base and the J gene lost 5 bases, with 15 bases spanning the gap. The CDR3 extends over 16 amino acids. CDR3 in DNA: TGTGCCAGCAGCTTAGTCTTTGGGGGGGGCGATCAGCCCCAGCATTTT. Protein product: CASSLVFGGGDQPQHF.

The chain's CDR3 is CASSSAATMGRSTEAFF. The CDR3 bases are TGTGCCAGCAGCTCAGCGGCCACTATGGGTCGGAGCACTGAAGCTTTCTTT. The rearrangement joins TRBV7-6 to TRBJ1-1; D is unclear. Trimming removed 4 bases from V and 4 bases from J, with 22 bases in between. There are 17 residues in the CDR3. Per germline, CDR1 SGHVS and CDR2 FNYEAQ.

This clonotype was seen a handful of times. The V gene is TRBV11-2, the J gene TRBJ1-1; TRBD1 might be the D (6 bases). The CDR3 runs 14 residues. Trimming shortened V by 5 bases and J by 1 base, and 11 bases separated the two germline ends. Germline CDR1 SGHAT, CDR2 FQNNGV. Written as DNA, the CDR3 is TGTGCCAGCAGCCAAGGGACACAGAACACTGAAGCTTTCTTT. The encoded protein is CASSQGTQNTEAFF.